This entry features one TCR beta chain sequence. Data came from immunoSEQ multiplex PCR; TCRdb stores just in-frame clones and leaves some out. The sample contains approximately 200,000 clones, about 94% of which appear only once. This entry is derived from a study of T cell responses to AZD1222 COVID-19 vaccine. The sequenced sample was peripheral blood, obtained 28 days after the second dose of the MenACWY control vaccine. The TCR comes from an adult who received the MenACWY meningococcal vaccine as a control.

In DNA form, the CDR3 reads TGTGCCAGCAGCCCCACGAGGGGTCCCCGTTCCACTGAAGCTTTCTTT. Amino acids: CASSPTRGPRSTEAFF. This chain uses TRBV5-8 with TRBJ1-1; D perhaps matches TRBD1 (5 bases). Trimming removed 4 bases at V and 4 bases at J, with 20 bases between. This CDR3 region has 16 residues. Germline lookup yields CDR1 SGHTS and CDR2 YDEGEE. The whole variable domain, filled in from reference TRBV5-8 and TRBJ1-1, reads EAGVTQSPTHLIKTRGQQATLRCSPISGHTSVYWYQQALGLGLQFLLWYDEGEERNRGNFPPRFSGRQFPNYSSELNVNALELEDSALYLCASSPTRGPRSTEAFFGQGTRLTVV.